These 6 T cell receptor beta chains were all obtained from the same sample, sequenced in a study of identical twins. TCRdb called the 5' RACE reads again in MiXCR, with one record for every CDR3 protein. Of some 790,000 distinct CDR3 sequences listed, roughly 18% are singletons. This sample was shared with a second study, whose subject was T cells expressing NK-cell markers.

What was sequenced was PBMCs. The receptors were gathered from a woman between 18 and 29 years old in good health.

In this sample, this clonotype turned up once. The chain combines TRBV5-1 with TRBJ1-3; no clear D gene. This CDR3 comprises 14 residues. Trimming removed 10 bases at V and 5 bases at J, with 19 bases between. Per the germline V gene, CDR1 is SGHRS and CDR2 is YFSETQ. CDR3 in amino acids: CAGRRSYSRNTIYF. CDR3 sequence (DNA): TGCGCCGGGCGACGCAGCTACTCCCGAAACACCATATATTTT.

This clonotype was found many times. The chain links TRBV12-3 or TRBV12-4 to TRBJ2-7, with 7 bases aligning to TRBD1. J lost 6 bases, V lost 1 base, and 3 bases had no gene match. The CDR3 has 13 amino acids. The CDR3 nucleotides are TGTGCCAGCAGTTTAGGGACAGGTACCGAGCAGTACTTC. It translates to CASSLGTGTEQYF.

This clonotype was seen a few times. V usage is TRBV20-1 and J usage is TRBJ2-6; 12 nucleotides line up with TRBD2. J was trimmed by 0 bases and V by 1 base; bases with no gene match: 10. This CDR3 region has 20 residues. Germline assignment: CDR1 DFQATT and CDR2 SNEGSKA (reference sequence). As DNA, the CDR3 is TGCAGTGCTAGAGTACCTGGCGGACTAGCGGGAACCTCTGGGGCCAACGTCCTGACTTTC. This sequence encodes CSARVPGGLAGTSGANVLTF.

This clonotype showed up just a few times. The CDR3 bases are TGTGCCAGCAGCTTGGAGTTAGCGGGTCCCGAGCAGTTCTTC. It is translated as CASSLELAGPEQFF. This rearrangement joins TRBV7-2 to TRBJ2-1; TRBD2 matches 7 bases. Germline V gene data show CDR1 as SGHTA and CDR2 as FQGNSA. CDR3 size: 14 residues. The trim removed 3 bases at V and 10 bases at J, leaving 9 bases unmatched. Together with reference TRBV7-2 and TRBJ2-1, the CDR3 gives the full variable domain: GAGVSQSPSNKVTEKGKDVELRCDPISGHTALYWYRQSLGQGLEFLIYFQGNSAPDKSGLPSDRFSAERTGGSVSTLTIQRTQQEDSAVYLCASSLELAGPEQFFGPGTRLTVL.

The genes are TRBV5-1 and TRBJ2-7; 9 nucleotides align to TRBD2. The V segment lost 0 bases and the J segment 5 bases; nucleotides outside the gene matches: 6. The CDR3 is 15 residues long. CDR1 is SGHRS and CDR2 is YFSETQ in the germline V gene. The CDR3 DNA reads TGCGCCAGCAGCTTGGCAGCGGGGGGAAACCACGAGCAGTACTTC. Translated, it gives CASSLAAGGNHEQYF.

This clonotype has a count of ten or more. The conserved final phenylalanine or tryptophan is absent from the CDR3, which likely points to a read error. The DNA is left out, because the CDR3 cannot be placed on it with certainty; the CDR3 is given as TCRdb lists it. The genes are TRBV2 and TRBJ2-3; no DNA check was done on the table's D call, TRBD2. The CDR3 totals 12 residues, both ends included. Germline V gives CDR1 SNHLY, CDR2 FYNNEI. The CDR3 loop reads CASSEASGTITL.